Each of the 3 T cell receptor beta chains below was sequenced from the same sample in a study of OX40 agonist ivuxolimab in advanced cancers. Using immunoSEQ multiplex PCR, the repertoire was profiled, and TCRdb retains in-frame clones only, with some absent. The top ten hold about 2% of the sample, which has 60,000 or so clones, around 82% seen once. The source material was CD4+ or CD8+ T cells sorted from blood, sampled in a trial of the OX40 agonist ivuxolimab. The receptor source for this set is an adult with an advanced solid tumor such as melanoma, head and neck, liver or kidney cancer.

V is TRBV4-1 and J is TRBJ2-2; weak D call: TRBD1 (5 bases). The CDR3 loop spans 15 amino acids. V lost 4 bases and J lost 4, with 13 bases in between. Germline CDR1 MGHRA, CDR2 YSYEKL. In DNA, the CDR3 is TGCGCCAGCAGCCGCCCAAGACAGAGCACCGGGGAGCTGTTTTTT. Amino acids: CASSRPRQSTGELFF.

The chain joins TRBV2 to TRBJ2-2; perhaps TRBD1 as D (8 bases). Germline V gene data show CDR1 as SNHLY and CDR2 as FYNNEI. V was shortened by 7 bases and J by 5 bases, with 14 bases between the two germline ends. The CDR3 totals 14 residues. The chain's CDR3 is CASIPQGGTGELFF. The CDR3 DNA reads as TGTGCCAGCATCCCACAGGGGGGGACCGGGGAGCTGTTTTTT.

The chain couples TRBV7-9 to TRBJ1-1; D is ambiguous. The CDR3 contains 15 residues. The germline V gene encodes CDR1 SEHNR and CDR2 FQNEAQ (reference sequence). V lost 1 base and J 3 bases, leaving 12 bases between the germline ends. CDR3 DNA sequence: TGTGCCAGCAGCTTAGAATGGGATGGGTACACTGAAGCTTTCTTT. Translating gives CASSLEWDGYTEAFF.